This T cell receptor beta chain derives from a study of cytomegalovirus exposure and HLA in healthy donors. Findings and caveats of the study: Exclusion applied to some V segments, including TRBV6-2 and TRBV6-3, as they were indistinguishable.

The CDR3 totals 14 residues. Germline loops: CDR1 MNHNS, CDR2 SASEGT. V was pared by 4 bases and J by 0 bases, with 7 bases between. The primer mix had 60 Vbeta and 13 Jbeta primers. The method was immunoSEQ multiplex PCR; TCRdb's version includes in-frame clones alone and lacks a portion of them. The sample comprises approximately 220,000 clones, approximately 80% of which are singletons, and 0.71% rests with the top ten. This clone was recorded only once. Its target is not known. The V and J genes are TRBV6-1 and TRBJ1-5; weak D call: TRBD1 (5 bases). Sequencing was performed on PBMCs. This clonotype was sampled from a boy aged 2-15 years in good health and CMV-seronegative. The CDR3 loop is CASSGQSSNQPQHF. The CDR3 nucleotides are TGTGCCAGCAGTGGACAGAGTAGCAATCAGCCCCAGCATTTT.